Following are 20 T cell receptor beta chains from one sample sequenced in a study of T cell repertoires in cytomegalovirus infection. TCRdb reprocessed the reads with MiXCR, giving one entry per CDR3 protein. The sample consists of approximately 190,000 distinct CDR3 sequences, 28% of them appearing once. The sample taken for sequencing was PBMCs. The receptors derive from a human donor in good health (CMV status not recorded). Some clones in this sample may be carry-over from other donors' samples.

This rearrangement joins TRBV11-2 to TRBJ2-5; 8 bases fit TRBD2. Germline V gene data show CDR1 as SGHAT and CDR2 as FQNNGV. CDR3 length: 16 amino acids. Trimming at V came to 5 bases and at J to 1 base, leaving 9 bases not matched to a gene. The CDR3 sequence: CASSPRLARAQETQYF. Written as DNA, the CDR3 is TGTGCCAGCAGCCCTCGACTAGCGAGGGCCCAAGAGACCCAGTACTTC.

This clonotype was detected many times. This sequence joins TRBV12-5 and TRBJ2-1; 7 nucleotides match TRBD2. The CDR3 is 13 amino acids. With V trimmed by 5 bases and J by 7 bases, 5 bases remained unmatched. Germline-derived CDR1 and CDR2 are LGHNT and FRNRAP. The CDR3 loop is CASGPRGVNEQFF. The CDR3 coding sequence is TGTGCTAGTGGTCCCCGGGGGGTAAATGAGCAGTTCTTC.

The chain has TRBV5-1 and TRBJ2-1; the match to TRBD2 covers 7 bases. V shed 3 bases, J shed 0 bases, and the junction held 9 bases outside the gene matches. CDR3 size: 17 residues. Looked up from germline, CDR1 is SGHRS and CDR2 is YFSETQ. The CDR3 nucleotides read TGCGCCAGCAGCTCCCGGACTAGTCGGAACTCCTACAATGAGCAGTTCTTC. Translation gives CASSSRTSRNSYNEQFF.

This rearrangement joins TRBV7-4 to TRBJ1-5; perhaps TRBD1 as D (5 bases). CDR3 size: 13 residues. Germline values: CDR1 SGHVT, CDR2 SQSDAQ. V dropped 2 bases and J dropped 11 bases, with 13 bases sitting between them. The CDR3 sequence is CASSLSGLMAQHF. CDR3 nucleotides: TGTGCCAGCAGCTTATCAGGGTTAATGGCCCAGCATTTT.

This clonotype has at least ten counts. The V and J genes are TRBV7-2 and TRBJ2-4; a possible D gene is TRBD2 (6 bases). Looked up from germline, CDR1 is SGHTA and CDR2 is FQGNSA. The CDR3 is made up of 14 amino acids. Trimming took 2 bases from V and 6 from J, leaving 11 bases between them. This chain's CDR3 is CASSLWYGGNIQYF. The CDR3, as DNA: TGTGCCAGCAGCTTATGGTACGGGGGAAACATTCAGTACTTC.

The chain has TRBV20-1 and TRBJ1-4; perhaps TRBD1 as D (5 bases). This CDR3 has 15 amino acids. CDR1 and CDR2 from the germline V gene are DFQATT and SNEGSKA (reference sequence). Trimming stripped 3 bases from V and 5 bases from J, with 16 bases between. CDR3 protein: CSARSPGLLNEKLFF. CDR3 bases: TGCAGTGCTAGGTCACCAGGGCTGTTGAATGAAAAACTGTTTTTT.

This clonotype occurred a few times. V and J are TRBV7-2 and TRBJ1-3; possibly TRBD1 for D (5 bases). Germline lookup yields CDR1 SGHTA and CDR2 FQGNSA. Trimming shortened V by 8 bases and J by 11 bases, and 16 bases separated the two germline ends. This CDR3 spans 12 amino acids. The DNA of the CDR3 is TGTGCCAGCGCGGGGGGAGTAGGCCCCATATATTTT. Its protein is CASAGGVGPIYF.

The rearrangement joins TRBV12-3 or TRBV12-4 to TRBJ1-2; perhaps TRBD1 as D (6 bases). The CDR3 sequence is 13 residues long. The germline V and J ends were trimmed by 1 base and 7 bases, with 10 bases remaining between them. CDR3 sequence (DNA): TGTGCCAGCAGTTTAGAGGGGGGGAGTGGCTACACCTTC. Encoded protein: CASSLEGGSGYTF.

This chain uses TRBV20-1 with TRBJ2-5; 11 bases are a match to TRBD2. Losses at the gene ends were 5 bases for V and 5 bases for J; bases not matched to a gene: 7. CDR3 length: 14 amino acids. Per the germline V gene, CDR1 is DFQATT and CDR2 is SNEGSKA (reference sequence). The CDR3 nucleotides are TGCAGTGCTCCGATAGCGGGGGGGCCGGAGACCCAGTACTTC. Translated: CSAPIAGGPETQYF.

This clonotype was seen ten or more times. The chain carries TRBV7-9 and TRBJ1-1; tentative D call: TRBD1 (6 bases). Trimming shortened V by 5 bases and J by 6 bases, and 19 bases separated the two germline ends. Germline values: CDR1 SEHNR, CDR2 FQNEAQ (reference sequence). There are 15 residues in the CDR3. The CDR3 here is CASSARTGPPAEAFF. The CDR3 DNA reads TGTGCCAGCAGCGCCCGTACAGGGCCCCCCGCTGAAGCTTTCTTT.

J is TRBJ1-1 and V is TRBV5-1; TRBD1 matches 7 bases. Unmatched junction bases numbered 4, after V lost 4 bases and J lost 1 base. CDR3 length: 14 residues. Germline values: CDR1 SGHRS, CDR2 YFSETQ. The CDR3 is CASSPGQKNTEAFF. The CDR3 DNA follows: TGCGCCAGCAGCCCGGGACAGAAGAACACTGAAGCTTTCTTT. Complete variable domain (other parts from reference TRBV5-1 and TRBJ1-1): KAGVTQTPRYLIKTRGQQVTLSCSPISGHRSVSWYQQTPGQGLQFLFEYFSETQRNKGNFPGRFSGRQFSNSRSEMNVSTLELGDSALYLCASSPGQKNTEAFFGQGTRLTVV.

This clonotype has more than one count but fewer than ten. V is TRBV11-2 and J is TRBJ2-7; D is possibly TRBD1 (6 bases). This CDR3 has 16 residues. Trimming took off 5 bases at V and 3 bases at J, with 20 bases between the two ends. Germline loops: CDR1 SGHAT, CDR2 FQNNGV. CDR3 nucleotides: TGTGCCAGCAGCCCCACCCGGGGTGAAGGGGGCTACGAGCAGTACTTC. Translation: CASSPTRGEGGYEQYF.

The chain carries TRBV20-1 and TRBJ2-1, with 8 bases identical to TRBD1. The CDR3 is 11 residues long. CDR1 is DFQATT and CDR2 is SNEGSKA in the germline V gene (reference sequence). The junction had 2 bases not matched to a gene; V was cut back by 5 bases and J by 8 bases. The CDR3 sequence: CSADRGDEQFF. As DNA, the CDR3 is TGCAGTGCTGACAGGGGAGATGAGCAGTTCTTC.

This clonotype was observed a handful of times. The chain has TRBV12-5 and TRBJ1-3; D is ambiguous. The V end was cut by 0 bases, the J end by 0 bases, with 21 bases between. The CDR3 contains 20 residues. Germline V gene sequence: CDR1 LGHNT, CDR2 FRNRAP. As DNA, the CDR3 is TGTGCTAGTGGTTTGGTACAATGGGATGGTGAGGGAATCTCTGGAAACACCATATATTTT. Its translation: CASGLVQWDGEGISGNTIYF.

This clonotype occurred a few times. The chain has TRBV10-3 and TRBJ1-3; no definite D call. With 0 bases removed from V and 0 bases from J, the gap between germline ends came to 9 bases. The V gene's germline CDR1 is ENHRY and CDR2 SYGVKD. This CDR3 has 16 amino acids. The CDR3 nucleotides read TGTGCCATCAGTGAGTCTGCAGCCCGCTCTGGAAACACCATATATTTT. This sequence encodes CAISESAARSGNTIYF.

The rearrangement uses TRBV6-2 or TRBV6-3 and TRBJ2-1; 13 bases align to TRBD2. The CDR3 is 14 amino acids. Germline loops: CDR1 MNHEY, CDR2 SVGEGT. V dropped 10 bases and J dropped 5; count of bases not matched to a gene: 5. The CDR3 loop is CATGLAGDHNEQFF. The CDR3 DNA reads TGTGCCACCGGACTAGCGGGGGACCACAATGAGCAGTTCTTC.

This clonotype occurred a few times. The chain has TRBV25-1 and TRBJ2-7; 8 nucleotides align to TRBD1. V was pared by 1 base and J by 3 bases, with 2 bases of the junction left unmatched. Germline V lookup: CDR1 MGHDK, CDR2 SYGVNS. The CDR3 has 14 amino acids. DNA for the CDR3: TGTGCCAGCAGTGAATGGACAGGGAGCTACGAGCAGTACTTC. Encoded protein: CASSEWTGSYEQYF.

The chain joins TRBV4-3 to TRBJ2-1; 12 bases fit TRBD2. With V trimmed by 5 bases and J by 7 bases, 6 bases remained unmatched. This CDR3 comprises 15 residues. CDR1 and CDR2 (germline): LGHNA, YSLEER. The CDR3 DNA sequence: TGCGCCAGCAGCTCTTCTAGCGGGGGGGCAAATGAGCAGTTCTTC. Its translation: CASSSSSGGANEQFF.

The V call is TRBV5-6, the J call TRBJ2-7, with a possible D match to TRBD1 (6 bases). This CDR3 is built from 14 residues. The germline gives CDR1 SGHDT, CDR2 YYEEEE. V lost 0 bases and J lost 7, with 14 bases in between. In DNA form, the CDR3 reads TGTGCCAGCAGCTTGGCCCAGGGGAAGGAAGAGCAGTACTTC. This gives the protein CASSLAQGKEEQYF.

The chain has TRBV5-4 and TRBJ2-2; tentatively, D is TRBD2 (5 bases). CDR1 is SGHNT and CDR2 is YYREEE in the germline V gene (reference sequence). V was clipped by 4 bases and J by 1 base, with 11 bases between them. The CDR3 has 15 residues. CDR3 residues: CASSPGIENTGELFF. CDR3 DNA sequence: TGTGCCAGCAGCCCGGGAATCGAGAACACCGGGGAGCTGTTTTTT.